The rows below give T cell receptor beta chains drawn from one sample of a study of shared clonotypes between healthy human individuals. Measured with immunoSEQ multiplex PCR; TCRdb has only the in-frame clones, and not every one. The sample has 550,000 to 700,000 clones, about three quarters seen once. Material for sequencing was memory CD4+ T cells sorted from blood. All receptors derive from a woman aged 25 to 45 in good health. Each CDR3 is given with its conserved first and last residue. Fields, in order: D gene, J gene, CDR3 length, clone size, V gene, CDR3 protein, CDR3 DNA. The D gene is left open where the match is weak. Expanded clones get a size class; other rows say once, few or many, or leave the size out.

TRBD1 | TRBJ1-2 | 16 | once | TRBV6-6 | CASSRLTRQGNYGYTF | TGTGCCAGCAGTCGATTGACCAGACAGGGAAACTATGGCTACACCTTC
NA | TRBJ1-2 | 16 | NA | TRBV5-5 | CASSLAGRQAIYGYTF | TGTGCCAGCAGCTTGGCGGGGAGACAGGCTATCTATGGCTACACCTTC
NA | TRBJ2-7 | 13 | NA | TRBV6-6 | CASSVRASGEQYF | TGTGCCAGCAGTGTCCGAGCGAGCGGTGAGCAGTACTTC
NA | TRBJ1-4 | 15 | NA | TRBV28 | CASRGGVRRSEKLFF | TGTGCCAGCAGGGGGGGGGTACGGAGAAGCGAAAAACTGTTTTTT
NA | TRBJ1-2 | 14 | NA | TRBV2 | CASSGRGGNYGYTF | TGTGCCAGCAGTGGACGGGGGGGCAATTATGGCTACACCTTC
NA | TRBJ2-3 | 15 | NA | TRBV21-1 | CASSKETESTDTQYF | TGTGCCAGCAGCAAAGAGACAGAGAGCACAGATACGCAGTATTTT
TRBD2 | TRBJ2-2 | 14 | NA | TRBV7-8 | CASSLGGGTGELFF | TGTGCCAGCAGCTTGGGCGGGGGGACCGGGGAGCTGTTTTTT
NA | TRBJ2-1 | 18 | NA | TRBV19 | CASSIGSGARGWRFEQFF | TGTGCCAGTAGTATAGGATCCGGGGCGAGGGGGTGGCGCTTCGAGCAGTTCTTC
TRBD2 | TRBJ2-1 | 13 | NA | TRBV29-1 | CSVRLAVYNEQFF | TGCAGCGTTCGTCTAGCGGTATACAATGAGCAGTTCTTC
NA | TRBJ1-5 | 14 | NA | TRBV28 | CASSDSNSNQPQHF | TGTGCCAGCAGTGACAGTAATAGCAATCAGCCCCAGCATTTT
TRBD2 | TRBJ2-1 | 16 | NA | TRBV11-2 | CASSRNLAGVANEQFF | TGTGCCAGCAGTAGAAATCTAGCGGGAGTGGCCAATGAGCAGTTCTTC
TRBD2 | TRBJ2-1 | 15 | NA | TRBV28 | CASKRGREAYNEQFF | TGTGCCAGCAAGCGGGGCAGAGAGGCCTACAATGAGCAGTTCTTC
NA | TRBJ1-2 | 14 | NA | TRBV27 | CASSLRADLYGYTF | TGTGCCAGCAGTTTAAGGGCAGACCTCTATGGCTACACCTTC
NA | TRBJ2-7 | 15 | NA | TRBV15 | CATSRDMARTYEQYF | TGTGCCACCAGCAGAGATATGGCTAGAACCTACGAGCAGTACTTC
TRBD1 | TRBJ2-4 | 16 | NA | TRBV7-2 | CASSTHATGAGNIQYF | TGTGCCAGCAGCACCCACGCGACAGGGGCGGGGAACATTCAGTACTTC
NA | TRBJ2-2 | 14 | once | TRBV5-4 | CASSLGSGAEELFF | TGTGCCAGCAGCTTGGGGTCGGGAGCGGAGGAGCTGTTTTTT
NA | TRBJ2-5 | 14 | NA | TRBV27 | CASPRVGREETQYF | TGTGCCAGCCCCCGGGTGGGACGGGAAGAGACCCAGTACTTC
NA | TRBJ2-1 | 16 | few | TRBV5-1 | CASTFGGSSSYNEQFF | TGCGCCAGCACTTTCGGAGGGTCGAGCTCCTACAATGAGCAGTTCTTC
TRBD1 | TRBJ1-1 | 16 | NA | TRBV28 | CASRSNRGAMNTEAFF | TGTGCCAGCAGATCAAACAGGGGGGCCATGAACACTGAAGCTTTCTTT
NA | TRBJ2-1 | 14 | few | TRBV7-7 | CASSLRLDSDEQFF | TGTGCCAGCAGCCTTAGACTTGATAGTGATGAGCAGTTCTTC
NA | TRBJ2-5 | 13 | once | TRBV7-6 | CASSLVGGETQYF | TGTGCCAGCAGCTTAGTTGGTGGGGAGACCCAGTACTTC
TRBD2 | TRBJ2-3 | 13 | NA | TRBV9 | CASSRGFTDTQYF | TGTGCCAGCTCGCGGGGGTTCACAGATACGCAGTATTTT
TRBD2 | TRBJ2-3 | 16 | NA | TRBV27 | CASIRRTSGRADTQYF | TGTGCCAGCATCAGGAGGACTAGCGGGAGGGCAGATACGCAGTATTTT
NA | TRBJ1-5 | 14 | once | TRBV19 | CASSIFGGYQPQHF | TGTGCCAGTAGTATCTTTGGAGGCTATCAGCCCCAGCATTTT
NA | TRBJ1-1 | 14 | NA | TRBV11-3 | CASSRDGVNTEAFF | TGTGCCAGCAGCCGGGACGGTGTGAACACTGAAGCTTTCTTT
TRBD1 | TRBJ1-4 | 15 | NA | TRBV5-6 | CASSLAGTANEKLFF | TGTGCCAGCAGCTTGGCCGGGACAGCTAATGAAAAACTGTTTTTT
TRBD2 | TRBJ2-1 | 19 | NA | TRBV5-1 | CASSSGRVAGGREASEQFF | TGCGCCAGCAGCTCGGGTCGAGTAGCGGGAGGCCGTGAGGCTAGTGAGCAGTTCTTC
NA | TRBJ2-7 | 16 | NA | TRBV14 | CASSQDWLRGRYEQYF | TGTGCCAGCAGCCAAGACTGGTTGAGGGGGAGGTACGAGCAGTACTTC
NA | TRBJ2-7 | 15 | NA | TRBV5-1 | CASSFGAAGGHEQYF | TGCGCCAGCAGCTTTGGGGCAGCCGGCGGCCACGAGCAGTACTTC
NA | TRBJ2-7 | 15 | NA | TRBV4-3 | CASSQAPTGGYEQYF | TGCGCCAGCAGCCAGGCCCCTACAGGTGGGTACGAGCAGTACTTC